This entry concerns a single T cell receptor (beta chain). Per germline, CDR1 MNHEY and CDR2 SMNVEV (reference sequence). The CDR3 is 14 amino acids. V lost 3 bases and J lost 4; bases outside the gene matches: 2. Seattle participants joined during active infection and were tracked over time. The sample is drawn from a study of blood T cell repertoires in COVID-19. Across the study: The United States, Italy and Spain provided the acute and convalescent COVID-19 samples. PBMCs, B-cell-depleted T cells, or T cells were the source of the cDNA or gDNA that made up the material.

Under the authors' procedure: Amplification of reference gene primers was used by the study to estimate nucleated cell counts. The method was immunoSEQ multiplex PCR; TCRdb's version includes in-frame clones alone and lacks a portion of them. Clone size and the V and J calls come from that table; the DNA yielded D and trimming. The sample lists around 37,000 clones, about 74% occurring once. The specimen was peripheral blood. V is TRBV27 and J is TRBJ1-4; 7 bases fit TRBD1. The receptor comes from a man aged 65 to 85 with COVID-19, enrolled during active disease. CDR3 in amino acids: CASSFSGGNEKLFF. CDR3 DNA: TGTGCCAGCAGTTTTTCAGGGGGTAATGAAAAACTGTTTTTT. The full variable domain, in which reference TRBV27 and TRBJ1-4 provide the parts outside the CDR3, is EAQVTQNPRYLITVTGKKLTVTCSQNMNHEYMSWYRQDPGLGLRQIYYSMNVEVTDKGDVPEGYKVSRKEKRNFPLILESPSPNQTSLYFCASSFSGGNEKLFFGSGTQLSVL.